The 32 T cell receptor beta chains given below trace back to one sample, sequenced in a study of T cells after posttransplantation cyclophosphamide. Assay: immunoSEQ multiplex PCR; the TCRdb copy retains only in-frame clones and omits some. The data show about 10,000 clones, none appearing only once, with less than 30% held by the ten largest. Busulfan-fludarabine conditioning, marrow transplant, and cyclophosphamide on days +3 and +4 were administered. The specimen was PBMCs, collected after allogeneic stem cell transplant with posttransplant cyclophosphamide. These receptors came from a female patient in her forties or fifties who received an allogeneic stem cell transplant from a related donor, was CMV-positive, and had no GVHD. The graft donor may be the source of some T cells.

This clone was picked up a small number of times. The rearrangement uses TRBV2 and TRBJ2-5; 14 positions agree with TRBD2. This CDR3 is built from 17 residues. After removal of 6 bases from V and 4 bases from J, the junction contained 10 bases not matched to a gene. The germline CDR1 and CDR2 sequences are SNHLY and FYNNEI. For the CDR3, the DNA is TGTGCCAGCAGGATCCGACTAGCGGGGGGGCGAGGAGAGACCCAGTACTTC. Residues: CASRIRLAGGRGETQYF.

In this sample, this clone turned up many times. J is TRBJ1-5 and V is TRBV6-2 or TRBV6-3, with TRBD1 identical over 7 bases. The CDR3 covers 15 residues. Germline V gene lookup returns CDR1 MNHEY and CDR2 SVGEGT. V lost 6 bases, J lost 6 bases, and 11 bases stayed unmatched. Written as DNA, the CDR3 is TGTGCCAGCAGCTACCCCGGGACAGCGGGTCAGCCCCAGCATTTT. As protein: CASSYPGTAGQPQHF.

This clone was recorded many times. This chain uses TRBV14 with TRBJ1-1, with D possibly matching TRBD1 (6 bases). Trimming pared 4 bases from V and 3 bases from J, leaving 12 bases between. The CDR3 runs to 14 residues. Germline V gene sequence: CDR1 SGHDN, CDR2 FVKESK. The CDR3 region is CASSRLGAHTEAFF. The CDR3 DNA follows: TGTGCCAGCAGCCGGTTGGGGGCCCACACTGAAGCTTTCTTT.

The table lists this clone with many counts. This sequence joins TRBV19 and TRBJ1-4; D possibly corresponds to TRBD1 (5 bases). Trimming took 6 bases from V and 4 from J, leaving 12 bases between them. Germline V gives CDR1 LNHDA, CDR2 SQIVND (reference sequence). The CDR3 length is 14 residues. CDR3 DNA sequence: TGTGCCAGTAGCCCGGGGGGAATTAATGAAAAACTGTTTTTT. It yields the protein CASSPGGINEKLFF. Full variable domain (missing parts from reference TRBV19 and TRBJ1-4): DGGITQSPKYLFRKEGQNVTLSCEQNLNHDAMYWYRQDPGQGLRLIYYSQIVNDFQKGDIAEGYSVSREKKESFPLTVTSAQKNPTAFYLCASSPGGINEKLFFGSGTQLSVL.

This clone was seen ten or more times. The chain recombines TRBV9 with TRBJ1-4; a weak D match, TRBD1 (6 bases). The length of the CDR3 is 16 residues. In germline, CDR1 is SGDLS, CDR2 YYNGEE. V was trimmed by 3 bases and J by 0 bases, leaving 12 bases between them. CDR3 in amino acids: CASSAGTSSTNEKLFF. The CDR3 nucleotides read TGTGCCAGCAGCGCAGGGACATCCTCAACTAATGAAAAACTGTTTTTT.

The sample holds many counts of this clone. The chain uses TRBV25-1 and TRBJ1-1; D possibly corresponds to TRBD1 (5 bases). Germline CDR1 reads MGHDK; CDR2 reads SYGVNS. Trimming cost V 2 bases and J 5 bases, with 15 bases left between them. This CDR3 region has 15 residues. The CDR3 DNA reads TGTGCCAGCAGTGAAGCGGGGCGCGGCCCGACTGAAGCTTTCTTT. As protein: CASSEAGRGPTEAFF.

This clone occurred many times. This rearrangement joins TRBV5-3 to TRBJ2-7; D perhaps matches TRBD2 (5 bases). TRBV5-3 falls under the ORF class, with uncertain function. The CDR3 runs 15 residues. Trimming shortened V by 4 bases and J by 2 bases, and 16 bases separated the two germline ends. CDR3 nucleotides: TGTGCCAGAAGCGCCGGGGTTCTTAACGCCTACGAGCAGTACTTC. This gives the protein CARSAGVLNAYEQYF.

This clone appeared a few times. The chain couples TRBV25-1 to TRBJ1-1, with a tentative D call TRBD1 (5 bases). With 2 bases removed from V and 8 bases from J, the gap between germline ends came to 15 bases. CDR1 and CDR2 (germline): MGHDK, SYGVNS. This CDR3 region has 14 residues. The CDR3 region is CASSERQGRAEAFF. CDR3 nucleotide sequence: TGTGCCAGCAGTGAACGGCAGGGTAGGGCGGAAGCTTTCTTT.

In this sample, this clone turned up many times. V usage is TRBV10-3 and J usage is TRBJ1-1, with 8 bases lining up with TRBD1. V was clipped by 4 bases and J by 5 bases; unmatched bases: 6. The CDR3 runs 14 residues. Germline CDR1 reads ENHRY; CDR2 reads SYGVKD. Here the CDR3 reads CAISVNRGGTEAFF. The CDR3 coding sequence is TGTGCCATCAGTGTTAACAGGGGGGGGACTGAAGCTTTCTTT.

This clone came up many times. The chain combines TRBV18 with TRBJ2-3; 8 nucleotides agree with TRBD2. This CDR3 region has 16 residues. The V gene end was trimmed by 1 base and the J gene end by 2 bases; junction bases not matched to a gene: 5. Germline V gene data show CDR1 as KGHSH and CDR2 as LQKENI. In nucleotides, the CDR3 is TGTGCCAGCTCACCACGATTAGCGGGAAACACAGATACGCAGTATTTT. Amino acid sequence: CASSPRLAGNTDTQYF.

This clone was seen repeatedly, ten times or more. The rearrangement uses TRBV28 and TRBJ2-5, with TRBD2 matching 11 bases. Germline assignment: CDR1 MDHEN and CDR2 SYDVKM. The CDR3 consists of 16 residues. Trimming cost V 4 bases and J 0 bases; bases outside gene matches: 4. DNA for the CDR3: TGTGCCAGCAGTTCCGGACTAGCGGGCAACCAAGAGACCCAGTACTTC. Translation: CASSSGLAGNQETQYF.

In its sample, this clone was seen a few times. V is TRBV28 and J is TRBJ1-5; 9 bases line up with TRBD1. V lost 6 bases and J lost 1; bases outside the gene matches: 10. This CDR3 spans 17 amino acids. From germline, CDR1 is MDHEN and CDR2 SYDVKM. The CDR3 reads CASSPPRTGASNQPQHF. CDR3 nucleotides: TGTGCCAGCAGCCCCCCACGGACAGGGGCCAGCAATCAGCCCCAGCATTTT.

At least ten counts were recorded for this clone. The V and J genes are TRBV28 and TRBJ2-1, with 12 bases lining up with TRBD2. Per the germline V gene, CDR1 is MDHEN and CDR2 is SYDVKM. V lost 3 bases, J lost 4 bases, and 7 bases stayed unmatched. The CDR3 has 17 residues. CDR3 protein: CASSFPTSGGLYNEQFF. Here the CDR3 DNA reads TGTGCCAGCAGTTTCCCAACTAGCGGGGGGCTTTACAATGAGCAGTTCTTC.

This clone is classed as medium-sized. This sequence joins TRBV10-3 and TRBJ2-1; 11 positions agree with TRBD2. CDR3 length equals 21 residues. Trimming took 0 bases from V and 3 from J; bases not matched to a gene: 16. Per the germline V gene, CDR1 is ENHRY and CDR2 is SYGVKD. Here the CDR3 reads CAISESRGIKPGTSGYNEQFF. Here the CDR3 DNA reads TGTGCCATCAGTGAGTCGAGAGGGATCAAACCCGGGACTAGCGGCTACAATGAGCAGTTCTTC.

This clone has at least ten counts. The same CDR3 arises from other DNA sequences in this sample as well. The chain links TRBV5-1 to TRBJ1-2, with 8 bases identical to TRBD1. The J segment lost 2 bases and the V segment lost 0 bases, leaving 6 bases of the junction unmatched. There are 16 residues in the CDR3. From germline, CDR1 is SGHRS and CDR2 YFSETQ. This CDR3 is CASSLAGRGRNYGYTF. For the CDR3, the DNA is TGCGCCAGCAGCTTGGCCGGCAGGGGGCGAAACTATGGCTACACCTTC.

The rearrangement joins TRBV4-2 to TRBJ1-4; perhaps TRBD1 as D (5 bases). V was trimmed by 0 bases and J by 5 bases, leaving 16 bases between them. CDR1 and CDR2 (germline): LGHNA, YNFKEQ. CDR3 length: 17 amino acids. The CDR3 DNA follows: TGTGCCAGCAGCCAAGAGCCTTTAGGGGCCCAAAATGAAAAACTGTTTTTT. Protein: CASSQEPLGAQNEKLFF.

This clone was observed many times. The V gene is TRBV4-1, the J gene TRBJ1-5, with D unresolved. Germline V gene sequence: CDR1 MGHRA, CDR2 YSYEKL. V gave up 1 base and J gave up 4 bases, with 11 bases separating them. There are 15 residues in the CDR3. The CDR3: CASSQGSQDNQPQHF. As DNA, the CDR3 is TGCGCCAGCAGCCAAGGATCTCAGGATAATCAGCCCCAGCATTTT.

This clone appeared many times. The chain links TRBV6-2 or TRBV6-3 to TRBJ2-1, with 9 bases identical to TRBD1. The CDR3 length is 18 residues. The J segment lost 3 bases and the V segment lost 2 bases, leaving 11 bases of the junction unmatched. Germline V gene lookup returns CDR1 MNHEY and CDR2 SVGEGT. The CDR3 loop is CASSYTPTQGAFYNEQFF. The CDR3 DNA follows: TGTGCCAGCAGTTACACCCCCACACAGGGGGCGTTCTACAATGAGCAGTTCTTC.

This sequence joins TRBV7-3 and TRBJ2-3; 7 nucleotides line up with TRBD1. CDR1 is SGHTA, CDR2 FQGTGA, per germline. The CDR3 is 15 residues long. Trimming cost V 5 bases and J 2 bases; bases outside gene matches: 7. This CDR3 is CASSRTGSFTDTQYF. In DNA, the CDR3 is TGTGCCAGCAGCCGGACAGGTTCTTTCACAGATACGCAGTATTTT.

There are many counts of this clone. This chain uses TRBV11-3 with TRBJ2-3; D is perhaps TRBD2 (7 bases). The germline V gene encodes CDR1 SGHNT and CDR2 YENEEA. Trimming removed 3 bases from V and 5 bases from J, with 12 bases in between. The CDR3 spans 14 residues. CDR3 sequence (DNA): TGTGCCAGCAGCTTGGAGGGGGGGGAAGATACGCAGTATTTT. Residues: CASSLEGGEDTQYF.

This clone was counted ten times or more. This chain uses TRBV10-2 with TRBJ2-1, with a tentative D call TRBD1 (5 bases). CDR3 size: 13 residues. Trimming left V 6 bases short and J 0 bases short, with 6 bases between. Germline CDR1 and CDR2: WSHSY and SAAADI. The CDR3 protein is CASSQGSYNEQFF. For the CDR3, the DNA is TGCGCCAGCAGCCAGGGCTCCTACAATGAGCAGTTCTTC.

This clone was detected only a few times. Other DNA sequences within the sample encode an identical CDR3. The DNA for the CDR3 is TGCGCCAGCAGCTCCGGGACAGGGTCTGCGGGGGCCAACGTCCTGACTTTC. Its translation is CASSSGTGSAGANVLTF. The J gene is TRBJ2-6, the V gene TRBV5-1; 9 bases line up with TRBD1. V trimming: 3 bases; J trimming: 4 bases; junction bases outside the gene matches: 8. CDR1 and CDR2 (germline): SGHRS, YFSETQ. The CDR3 consists of 17 residues.

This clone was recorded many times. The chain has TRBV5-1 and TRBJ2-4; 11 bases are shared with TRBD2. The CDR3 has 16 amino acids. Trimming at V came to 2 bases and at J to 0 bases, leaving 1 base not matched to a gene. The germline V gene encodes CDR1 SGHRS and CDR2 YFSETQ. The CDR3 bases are TGCGCCAGCAGCTTTAGCGGGGGGGTAGCCAAAAACATTCAGTACTTC. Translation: CASSFSGGVAKNIQYF.

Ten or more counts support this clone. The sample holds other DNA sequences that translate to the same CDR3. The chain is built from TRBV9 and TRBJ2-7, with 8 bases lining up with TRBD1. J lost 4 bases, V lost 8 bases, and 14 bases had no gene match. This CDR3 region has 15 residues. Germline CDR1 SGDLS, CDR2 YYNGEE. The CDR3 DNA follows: TGTGCCAGTAGCTTCAGACAGGGGACGGCATACGAGCAGTACTTC. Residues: CASSFRQGTAYEQYF.

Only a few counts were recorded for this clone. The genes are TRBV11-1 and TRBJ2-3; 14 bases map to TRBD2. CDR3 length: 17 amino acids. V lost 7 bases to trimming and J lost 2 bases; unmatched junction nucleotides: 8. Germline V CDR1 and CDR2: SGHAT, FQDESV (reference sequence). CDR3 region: CASTRTSGGTATDTQYF. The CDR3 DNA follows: TGTGCCAGCACTCGGACTAGCGGGGGGACCGCCACAGATACGCAGTATTTT.

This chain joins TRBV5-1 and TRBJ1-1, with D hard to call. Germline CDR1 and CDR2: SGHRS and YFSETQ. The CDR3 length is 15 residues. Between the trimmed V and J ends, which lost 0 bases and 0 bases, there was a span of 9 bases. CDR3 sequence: CASSLGGQVNTEAFF. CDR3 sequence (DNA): TGCGCCAGCAGCTTGGGCGGGCAGGTGAACACTGAAGCTTTCTTT.

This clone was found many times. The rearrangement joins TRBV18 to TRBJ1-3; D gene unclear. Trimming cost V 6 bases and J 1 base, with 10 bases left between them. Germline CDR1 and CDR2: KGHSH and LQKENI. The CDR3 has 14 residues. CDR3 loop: CASSTKQSGNTIYF. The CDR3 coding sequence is TGTGCCAGCTCCACCAAGCAATCTGGAAACACCATATATTTT.

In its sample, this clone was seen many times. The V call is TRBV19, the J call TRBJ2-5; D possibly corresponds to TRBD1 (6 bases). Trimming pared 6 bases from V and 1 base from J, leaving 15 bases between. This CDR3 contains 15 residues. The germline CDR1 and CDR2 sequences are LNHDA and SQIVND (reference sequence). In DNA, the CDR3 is TGTGCCAGTAGGCCTTCAGGGGTGGGCCAAGAGACCCAGTACTTC. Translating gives CASRPSGVGQETQYF.

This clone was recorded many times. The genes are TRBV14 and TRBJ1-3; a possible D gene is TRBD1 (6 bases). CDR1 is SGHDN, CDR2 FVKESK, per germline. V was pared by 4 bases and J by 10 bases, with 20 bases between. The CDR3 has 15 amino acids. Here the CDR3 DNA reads TGTGCCAGCAGCCTTACAAGGGGGACACCTCTTACCATATATTTT. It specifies CASSLTRGTPLTIYF.

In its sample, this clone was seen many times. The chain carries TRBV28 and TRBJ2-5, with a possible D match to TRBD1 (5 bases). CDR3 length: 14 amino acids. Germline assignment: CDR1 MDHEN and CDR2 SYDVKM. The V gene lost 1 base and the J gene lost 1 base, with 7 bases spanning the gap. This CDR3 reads CASSLSGIQETQYF. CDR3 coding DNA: TGTGCCAGCAGTTTATCAGGGATCCAAGAGACCCAGTACTTC.

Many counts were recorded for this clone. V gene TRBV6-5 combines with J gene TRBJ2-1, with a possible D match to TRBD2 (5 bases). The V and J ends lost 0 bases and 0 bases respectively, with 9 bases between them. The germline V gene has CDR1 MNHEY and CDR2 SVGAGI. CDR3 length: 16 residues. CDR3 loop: CASSYSISDSYNEQFF. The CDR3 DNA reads TGTGCCAGCAGTTACTCGATTAGCGACTCCTACAATGAGCAGTTCTTC.

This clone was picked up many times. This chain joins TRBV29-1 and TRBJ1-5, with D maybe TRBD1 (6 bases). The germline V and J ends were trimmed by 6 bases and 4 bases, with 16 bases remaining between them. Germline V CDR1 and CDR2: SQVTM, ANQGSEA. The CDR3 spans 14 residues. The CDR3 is CSVVTGTRNQPQHF. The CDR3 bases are TGCAGCGTCGTCACCGGGACAAGAAATCAGCCCCAGCATTTT.